This T cell receptor beta chain stems from a study of radiotherapy plus CTLA-4 blockade in lung cancer listed by TCRdb under 2018. Regarding the complete study: Objective responses occurred in 18% of enrolled patients, and around 29% achieved disease control.

CDR1 and CDR2 were assigned from the germline V gene (reference sequence) as MNHEY and SMNVEV. From its cysteine to its phenylalanine, the CDR3 spans 15 amino acids. Of the read, only the CDR3 DNA is kept; its 45 bases are in frame from base 1. The junction shows trimming of 5 bases on V and 7 bases on J, plus 18 bases between the germline ends. What the work shows at the level of the full study, not this receptor alone: After treatment with radiotherapy and ipilimumab, TCR clones that originated in tumors expanded in peripheral blood. The strongest predictors of response were reported to be early dynamic shifts in blood T cell clones along with a rise in serum interferon-beta following radiation.

On this clone: It lacks a known antigen. No clone much larger than this one lies a single base away; base qualities are absent.

Libraries were constructed by the immunoSEQ multiplex PCR assay. Sourced from immuneACCESS, this table was stored by TCRdb with only in-frame sequences that have V and J called. A share of the clones is absent; for the studies checked, an unresolved V gene accounts for under half, and the remainder has no known explanation. The sample table records 81,000 or so clones; around 80% of these occur just once. The ten most abundant clones make up 0.79% of the sample. The study evaluated CTLA-4 blockade (ipilimumab) given together with focal radiation therapy in patients who had chemo-refractory metastatic non-small-cell lung cancer.

This TCR was sampled from a human donor with non-small cell lung cancer who had stable disease on radiotherapy plus ipilimumab. This specimen consisted of peripheral blood, obtained from a patient treated with radiotherapy plus ipilimumab. The chain employs TRBV27 and TRBJ2-1; TRBD2 might be the D gene, on 5 matching bases. CDR3 protein: CASSRGPWGRNEQFF. The nucleotide sequence reads TGTGCCAGCAGTCGGGGTCCGTGGGGAAGGAATGAGCAGTTCTTC.